The 15 T cell receptor beta chains below all came from one sample that was sequenced in a study of monozygotic twins with inflammatory bowel disease. Reprocessing the 5' RACE reads, TCRdb reports a single entry for every CDR3 protein and omits DNA. The sample table sets out about 300,000 distinct CDR3 sequences. Sequencing was done on a sample of blood. These receptors all stem from a human donor with ulcerative colitis or Crohn's disease, or a healthy co-twin of an affected twin (not recorded which).

This chain connects TRBV6-2 or TRBV6-3 to TRBJ2-7; TCRdb's assignment of TRBD1 cannot be checked, as there is no DNA. This CDR3 contains 14 residues. Germline CDR1 and CDR2: MNHEY and SVGEGT. The CDR3 spells CASSPPGTGYEQYF.

This chain links TRBV7-3 with TRBJ2-1. The CDR3 runs to 12 residues. CDR1 SGHTA and CDR2 FQGTGA come from the germline V gene. CDR3 loop: CASSLQYNEQFF.

V is TRBV11-2 and J is TRBJ2-5; TCRdb reports TRBD1, a call that lacks DNA to check it against. The length of the CDR3 is 15 residues. Germline CDR1 is SGHAT and CDR2 is FQNNGV. Here the CDR3 reads CASSLVRGRGETQYF. Looking up the rest from reference TRBV11-2 and TRBJ2-5 gives the full variable domain: EAGVAQSPRYKIIEKRQSVAFWCNPISGHATLYWYQQILGQGPKLLIQFQNNGVVDDSQLPKDRFSAERLKGVDSTLKIQPAKLEDSAVYLCASSLVRGRGETQYFGPGTRLLVL.

The V gene is TRBV5-6, the J gene TRBJ2-7; lacking DNA, the TRBD1 call made by TCRdb goes unchecked. Germline V gene sequence: CDR1 SGHDT, CDR2 YYEEEE. The CDR3 runs to 13 residues. This chain's CDR3 is CASSFDPGWVQYF. Complete variable domain (other parts from reference TRBV5-6 and TRBJ2-7): DAGVTQSPTHLIKTRGQQVTLRCSPKSGHDTVSWYQQALGQGPQFIFQYYEEEERQRGNFPDRFSGHQFPNYSSELNVNALLLGDSALYLCASSFDPGWVQYFGPGTRLTVT.

CDR3 protein: CSAREPTGLDEKLFF. This chain uses TRBV20-1 with TRBJ1-4; TCRdb's D gene call, TRBD1, goes unchecked for lack of DNA. CDR1 is DFQATT and CDR2 is SNEGSKA in the germline V gene (reference sequence). CDR3 size: 15 residues.

The chain joins TRBV10-3 to TRBJ2-3; TCRdb's D call, TRBD2, is unchecked because there is no DNA. CDR1 and CDR2 (germline): ENHRY, SYGVKD. The CDR3 consists of 15 residues. CDR3 residues: CAISETSGAGDTQYF.

V usage is TRBV6-2 or TRBV6-3 and J usage is TRBJ2-7; TCRdb names TRBD1, which stays unverified in the absence of DNA. The CDR3 loop spans 14 amino acids. The germline V gene encodes CDR1 MNHEY and CDR2 SVGEGT. The CDR3 loop is CASSYEDSLYEQYF.

The chain recombines TRBV5-4 with TRBJ1-2. CDR3 size: 13 residues. Germline V lookup: CDR1 SGHNT, CDR2 YYREEE (reference sequence). This CDR3 reads CASSLEEIYGYTF. The variable domain in full, completed from reference TRBV5-4 and TRBJ1-2, reads ETGVTQSPTHLIKTRGQQVTLRCSSQSGHNTVSWYQQALGQGPQFIFQYYREEENGRGNFPPRFSGLQFPNYSSELNVNALELDDSALYLCASSLEEIYGYTFGSGTRLTVV.

V and J are TRBV7-2 and TRBJ2-7; TCRdb returns TRBD1, unconfirmable since there is no DNA. The germline gives CDR1 SGHTA, CDR2 FQGNSA. This CDR3 is 15 amino acids long. This CDR3 reads CASSPFGDRTYEQYF.

The chain has TRBV27 and TRBJ2-1; there is no DNA to check the TCRdb D call of TRBD1. This CDR3 has 13 amino acids. The germline V gene has CDR1 MNHEY and CDR2 SMNVEV (reference sequence). CDR3 sequence: CASGGGFYNEQFF.

V and J are TRBV12-3 or TRBV12-4 and TRBJ1-2; TCRdb lists TRBD1, though no DNA is available to test this call. There are 13 residues in the CDR3. This CDR3 reads CASTPGSIYGYTF.

The chain carries TRBV12-3 or TRBV12-4 and TRBJ2-3; the D call from TCRdb, TRBD1, cannot be confirmed without DNA. This CDR3 has 18 amino acids. CDR3 sequence: CASSLILGREGLTDTQYF.

The chain recombines TRBV5-1 with TRBJ2-7. Germline CDR1 and CDR2: SGHRS and YFSETQ. CDR3 size: 14 residues. The CDR3: CASSQNTGPYEQYF.

The gene calls are TRBV7-6 and TRBJ1-1; checking the TCRdb D call of TRBD1 is not possible without DNA. Germline values: CDR1 SGHVS, CDR2 FNYEAQ. The CDR3 length is 15 residues. CDR3 loop: CASSTDRGRGTEAFF.

V gene TRBV7-2 combines with J gene TRBJ2-3; TCRdb's D gene call, TRBD2, goes unchecked for lack of DNA. The CDR3 is 13 residues long. The germline V gene encodes CDR1 SGHTA and CDR2 FQGNSA. The chain's CDR3 is CASSPSWGDTQYF.